Detailed here is one TCR beta chain. This sample is drawn from a study of blood T cell repertoires in COVID-19. In the study overall: Both acute and convalescent COVID-19 samples were obtained from the United States, Italy and Spain.

Everyone who took part was about 18 to 90 years old, and they came from 24 US areas. Clinical history as reported by participants underpinned cohort assignment. Sequencing was performed with immunoSEQ multiplex PCR; in TCRdb, only in-frame clones are kept and a portion is missing. The sample lists about 200,000 clones, around 86% occurring once. V lost 2 bases and J 7 bases, leaving 12 bases between the germline ends. The CDR3 covers 14 residues. The germline CDR1 and CDR2 sequences are SGHRS and YFSETQ. Sequences were obtained from PBMCs or T cells enriched from blood (not recorded which). The sequence derives from a man in his forties with acute COVID-19. The V call is TRBV5-1, the J call TRBJ2-2, with D unclear. Here the CDR3 reads CASSFFRSSGELFF. The CDR3 nucleotides are TGCGCCAGCAGCTTTTTTCGGAGCAGCGGGGAGCTGTTTTTT. Full variable domain (rest looked up from reference TRBV5-1 and TRBJ2-2): KAGVTQTPRYLIKTRGQQVTLSCSPISGHRSVSWYQQTPGQGLQFLFEYFSETQRNKGNFPGRFSGRQFSNSRSEMNVSTLELGDSALYLCASSFFRSSGELFFGEGSRLTVL.